This T cell receptor beta chain is from a study of T-cell memory formation after mild COVID-19. Per the germline V gene, CDR1 is DFQATT and CDR2 is SNEGSKA (reference sequence). V lost 3 bases and J lost 7, with 22 bases in between. This CDR3 region has 16 residues. Using its own MiXCR run on the 5' RACE reads, TCRdb lists one record per CDR3 protein. The sample includes about 430,000 distinct CDR3 sequences, 20% to 25% of them seen just once. This clonotype was counted a few times. The chain recombines TRBV20-1 with TRBJ1-5, with no clear D. Input material: PBMCs or a T cell subset sorted from them (not recorded which). The source of this sequence is an adult woman who had mild COVID-19 (a few samples of this study predate the infection). Cell type and time point are not known. Here the CDR3 reads CSARPPLILGGQPQHF. In nucleotides, the CDR3 is TGCAGTGCTAGGCCCCCCTTGATCCTCGGAGGCCAGCCCCAGCATTTT.